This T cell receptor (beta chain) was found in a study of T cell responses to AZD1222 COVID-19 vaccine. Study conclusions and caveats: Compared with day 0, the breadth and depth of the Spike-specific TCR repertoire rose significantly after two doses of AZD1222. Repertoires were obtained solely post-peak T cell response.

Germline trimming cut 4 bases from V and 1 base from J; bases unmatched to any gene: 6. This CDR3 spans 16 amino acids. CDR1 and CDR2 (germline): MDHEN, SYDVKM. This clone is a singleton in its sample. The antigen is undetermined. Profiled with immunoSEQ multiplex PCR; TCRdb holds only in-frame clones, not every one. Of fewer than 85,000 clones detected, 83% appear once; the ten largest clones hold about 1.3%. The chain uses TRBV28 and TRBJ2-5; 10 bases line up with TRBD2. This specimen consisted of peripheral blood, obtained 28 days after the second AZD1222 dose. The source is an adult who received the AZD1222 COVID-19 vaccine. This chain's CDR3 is CASSSPGLAAQETQYF. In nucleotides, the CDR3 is TGTGCCAGCAGTTCACCTGGACTAGCGGCCCAAGAGACCCAGTACTTC.